Below are 25 T cell receptor beta chains sequenced from a single sample in a study of identifying expanded T cells in peripheral blood. Using immunoSEQ multiplex PCR, the repertoire was profiled, and TCRdb retains in-frame clones only, with some absent. This sample has approximately 110,000 clones, with more than 85% found just once. Material for sequencing was blood. Receptor source: a person aged 18 to 69 in good health.

CDR3 nucleotides: TGTGCCAGCTCACCCAAAGAGGGGACCCAGTACTTC. Its translation: CASSPKEGTQYF. The rearrangement uses TRBV18 and TRBJ2-5; perhaps TRBD2 as D (5 bases). This CDR3 has 12 amino acids. Germline-derived CDR1 and CDR2 are KGHSH and LQKENI. V lost 3 bases and J lost 7, with 9 bases in between.

This chain uses TRBV7-8 with TRBJ2-5; D is unresolved. This CDR3 is built from 13 residues. Germline CDR1 SGHVS, CDR2 FQNEAQ. The V end was cut by 5 bases, the J end by 5 bases, with 12 bases between. The CDR3 protein is CASSPPVEETQYF. The CDR3 bases are TGTGCCAGCAGCCCCCCCGTCGAGGAGACCCAGTACTTC.

The sample holds one count of this clone. A much larger clone differs by one base, so this may be a read error. V usage is TRBV5-1 and J usage is TRBJ1-1; maybe TRBD1 (5 bases). The CDR3 runs 12 residues. The germline V gene encodes CDR1 SGHRS and CDR2 YFSETQ. Trimming shortened V by 5 bases and J by 1 base, and 6 bases separated the two germline ends. CDR3 sequence (DNA): TGCGCCAGCAGTACAGGGAACACTGAAGCTTTCTTT. Protein product: CASSTGNTEAFF.

This chain links TRBV18 with TRBJ2-2; either TRBD1 or TRBD2 may fit D (5 bases each). Trimming stripped 5 bases from V and 6 bases from J, with 19 bases between. Germline V gene sequence: CDR1 KGHSH, CDR2 LQKENI. This CDR3 has 16 amino acids. The CDR3 DNA reads as TGTGCCAGCTCATCCCAGGGACCCCATGGCCCCGGGGAGCTGTTTTTT. Protein: CASSSQGPHGPGELFF.

V usage is TRBV5-1 and J usage is TRBJ1-4, with D hard to call. Germline V gene sequence: CDR1 SGHRS, CDR2 YFSETQ. CDR3 length equals 13 residues. V was cut by 0 bases and J by 6 bases, with 6 bases left in between. In DNA form, the CDR3 reads TGCGCCAGCAGCTTGGTGACGGATGAAAAACTGTTTTTT. It is translated as CASSLVTDEKLFF.

The rearrangement links TRBV30 to TRBJ1-4, with TRBD1 as a possible D gene (5 bases). Looked up from germline, CDR1 is GTSNPN and CDR2 is SVGIG (reference sequence). The CDR3 contains 16 residues. The V end lost 4 bases, the J end lost 0 bases, and 15 bases lay between the germline ends. CDR3: CAWNDGTAATNEKLFF. In DNA, the CDR3 is TGTGCCTGGAACGATGGGACGGCAGCAACTAATGAAAAACTGTTTTTT.

In nucleotides, the CDR3 is TGTGCCAGCAGTCTCGGCCCCCACACAGATACGCAGTATTTT. As protein: CASSLGPHTDTQYF. The V call is TRBV7-9, the J call TRBJ2-3; D gene unclear. There are 14 residues in the CDR3. Per the germline V gene, CDR1 is SEHNR and CDR2 is FQNEAQ (reference sequence). V gave up 6 bases and J gave up 2 bases, with 12 bases separating them.

The chain couples TRBV7-2 to TRBJ2-1, with TRBD2 matching over 9 bases. The V gene end was trimmed by 8 bases and the J gene end by 4 bases; junction bases not matched to a gene: 6. Per germline, CDR1 SGHTA and CDR2 FQGNSA. The CDR3 runs 14 residues. The DNA of the CDR3 is TGTGCCAGCCGCGGGGGGGCCTTATACAATGAGCAGTTCTTC. It codes for CASRGGALYNEQFF.

This clone was observed a handful of times. The rearrangement links TRBV25-1 to TRBJ1-5, with D unclear. Germline lookup yields CDR1 MGHDK and CDR2 SYGVNS. With 4 bases removed from V and 9 bases from J, the gap between germline ends came to 10 bases. This CDR3 spans 12 amino acids. This CDR3 reads CASSGAPGPQHF. The CDR3 DNA reads as TGTGCCAGCAGTGGTGCTCCGGGGCCCCAGCATTTT. Based on the CDR3 plus reference TRBV25-1 and TRBJ1-5, the full variable domain is EADIYQTPRYLVIGTGKKITLECSQTMGHDKMYWYQQDPGMELHLIHYSYGVNSTEKGDLSSESTVSRIRTEHFPLTLESARPSHTSQYLCASSGAPGPQHFGDGTRLSIL.

This chain joins TRBV7-8 and TRBJ2-7; TRBD1 agrees at 7 bases. The CDR3 covers 16 residues. Losses at the gene ends were 0 bases for V and 1 base for J; bases not matched to a gene: 6. The germline V gene has CDR1 SGHVS and CDR2 FQNEAQ. In DNA, the CDR3 is TGTGCCAGCAGCTTAGCGCCACAGGGGATATCCTACGAGCAGTACTTC. This translates into CASSLAPQGISYEQYF. Supplemented by reference TRBV7-8 and TRBJ2-7, the full variable domain reads GAGVSQSPRYKVAKRGQDVALRCDPISGHVSLFWYQQALGQGPEFLTYFQNEAQLDKSGLPSDRFFAERPEGSVSTLKIQRTQQEDSAVYLCASSLAPQGISYEQYFGPGTRLTVT.

V is TRBV6-5 and J is TRBJ2-7; TRBD1 might be the D (6 bases). The CDR3 is 15 amino acids. Between the trimmed V and J ends, which lost 2 bases and 3 bases, there was a span of 14 bases. Germline V lookup: CDR1 MNHEY, CDR2 SVGAGI. CDR3 bases: TGTGCCAGCAGTTACAATAGGGGGATGGACTACGAGCAGTACTTC. It encodes CASSYNRGMDYEQYF.

The gene calls are TRBV2 and TRBJ1-2; 7 bases fit TRBD1. V trimming: 6 bases; J trimming: 6 bases; junction bases outside the gene matches: 7. Germline CDR1 is SNHLY and CDR2 is FYNNEI. This CDR3 is 13 amino acids long. The CDR3 loop is CASRSPGGDGYTF. DNA of the CDR3: TGTGCCAGCAGAAGTCCAGGGGGAGATGGCTACACCTTC.

V and J are TRBV12-1 and TRBJ1-5. TRBV12-1 is deemed a pseudogene. This CDR3 region has 16 residues. CDR3 nucleotide sequence: TGTGCCAGCAGCTTTGGAGGGGACGGGGGCAATCAGCCCCAGCATTTT. Amino acid sequence: CASSFGGDGGNQPQHF.

The chain employs TRBV6-5 and TRBJ1-1, with D hard to call. Germline V gene sequence: CDR1 MNHEY, CDR2 SVGAGI. V was trimmed by 8 bases and J by 7 bases, leaving 14 bases between them. The CDR3 is 12 amino acids. The CDR3 sequence is CASERAVGEAFF. Here the CDR3 DNA reads TGTGCCAGCGAGCGGGCGGTTGGTGAAGCTTTCTTT.

The V call is TRBV7-2, the J call TRBJ1-5; D gene uncertain. V dropped 2 bases and J dropped 2 bases, with 10 bases sitting between them. The CDR3 runs to 15 residues. Germline CDR1 and CDR2: SGHTA and FQGNSA. DNA of the CDR3: TGTGCCAGCAGCTTACTCGACGGGGGCAATCAGCCCCAGCATTTT. It is translated as CASSLLDGGNQPQHF.

The CDR3 region has the DNA TGTGCCATCAGTGACCCGGGACTTCAAGGAGAGACCCAGTACTTC. Translation: CAISDPGLQGETQYF. This rearrangement joins TRBV10-3 to TRBJ2-5; D is possibly TRBD2 (6 bases). V was pared by 3 bases and J by 4 bases, with 15 bases between. The CDR3 is 15 residues long. The germline V gene encodes CDR1 ENHRY and CDR2 SYGVKD.

The CDR3: CASSRDRVGSGKLFF. The CDR3 DNA reads TGTGCCAGTAGCCGTGACAGGGTGGGATCCGGAAAACTGTTTTTT. The chain couples TRBV19 to TRBJ1-4, with 7 bases aligning to TRBD1. CDR1 LNHDA and CDR2 SQIVND come from the germline V gene (reference sequence). The V and J ends lost 6 bases and 10 bases, in that order; junction bases with no gene match: 14. The CDR3 extends over 15 amino acids.

In DNA, the CDR3 is TGTGCCAGTACAGGCTCTGGAAACACCATATATTTT. This encodes CASTGSGNTIYF. The gene calls are TRBV19 and TRBJ1-3; D is undetermined. V gave up 7 bases and J gave up 0 bases, with 4 bases separating them. The germline V gene encodes CDR1 LNHDA and CDR2 SQIVND (reference sequence). There are 12 residues in the CDR3. The whole variable domain, filled in from reference TRBV19 and TRBJ1-3, reads DGGITQSPKYLFRKEGQNVTLSCEQNLNHDAMYWYRQDPGQGLRLIYYSQIVNDFQKGDIAEGYSVSREKKESFPLTVTSAQKNPTAFYLCASTGSGNTIYFGEGSWLTVV.

The chain employs TRBV10-3 and TRBJ2-4; D is unclear. Germline CDR1 and CDR2: ENHRY and SYGVKD. V was shortened by 3 bases and J by 11 bases, with 17 bases between the two germline ends. The CDR3 sequence is 14 residues long. Written as DNA, the CDR3 is TGTGCCATCAGTGATCAAAGACGGACGGACGTTCAGTACTTC. It translates to CAISDQRRTDVQYF.

The rearrangement joins TRBV7-9 to TRBJ2-3; possible D gene TRBD1, 6 bases. Germline values: CDR1 SEHNR, CDR2 FQNEAQ (reference sequence). V lost 6 bases to trimming and J lost 6 bases, with 19 bases between them. The CDR3 has 15 residues. The CDR3 loop is CASSFTGTWSDTQYF. CDR3 nucleotides: TGTGCCAGCAGTTTTACCGGGACATGGTCTGATACGCAGTATTTT. The whole variable domain, remainder taken from reference TRBV7-9 and TRBJ2-3, is DTGVSQNPRHKITKRGQNVTFRCDPISEHNRLYWYRQTLGQGPEFLTYFQNEAQLEKSRLLSDRFSAERPKGSFSTLEIQRTEQGDSAMYLCASSFTGTWSDTQYFGPGTRLTVL.

The rearrangement uses TRBV6-4 and TRBJ2-1; D might be TRBD2 (5 bases). The CDR3 has 14 amino acids. Germline lookup yields CDR1 MRHNA and CDR2 SNTAGT. V gave up 4 bases and J gave up 5 bases, with 12 bases separating them. The CDR3 loop is CASSVQASHNEQFF. CDR3 DNA: TGTGCCAGCAGTGTCCAAGCTAGCCACAATGAGCAGTTCTTC.

The chain recombines TRBV7-2 with TRBJ1-1, with TRBD1 matching 12 bases. Germline CDR1 is SGHTA and CDR2 is FQGNSA. The CDR3 is made up of 16 amino acids. After removal of 4 bases from V and 10 bases from J, the junction contained 13 bases not matched to a gene. CDR3 residues: CASSSDPRDRGLGAFF. The CDR3 DNA reads TGTGCCAGCAGCTCCGACCCTCGGGACAGGGGGCTTGGAGCTTTCTTT.

The chain has TRBV5-5 and TRBJ2-1; D gene unclear. V lost 0 bases to trimming and J lost 0 bases, with 7 bases between them. Germline CDR1 and CDR2: SGHKS and YYEKEE (reference sequence). The CDR3 totals 15 residues. The CDR3 DNA reads as TGTGCCAGCAGCTTGGAGGGCCTCTCCTACAATGAGCAGTTCTTC. It translates to CASSLEGLSYNEQFF. Drawing the rest from reference TRBV5-5 and TRBJ2-1, the complete variable domain is DAGVTQSPTHLIKTRGQQVTLRCSPISGHKSVSWYQQVLGQGPQFIFQYYEKEERGRGNFPDRFSARQFPNYSSELNVNALLLGDSALYLCASSLEGLSYNEQFFGPGTRLTVL.

This chain joins TRBV2 and TRBJ1-5, with D unresolved. The CDR3 extends over 14 amino acids. CDR1 SNHLY and CDR2 FYNNEI come from the germline V gene. Trimming left V 7 bases short and J 0 bases short, with 10 bases between. This CDR3 is CASTTTDSNQPQHF. DNA of the CDR3: TGTGCCAGCACCACTACGGATAGCAATCAGCCCCAGCATTTT.

The V and J genes are TRBV6-5 and TRBJ2-1, with D uncertain. In germline, CDR1 is MNHEY, CDR2 SVGAGI. The V end lost 4 bases, the J end lost 9 bases, and 13 bases lay between the germline ends. This CDR3 comprises 13 residues. The CDR3 region is CASSLGKFFEQFF. CDR3 DNA sequence: TGTGCCAGCAGTTTGGGGAAGTTCTTTGAGCAGTTCTTC.